This is a list of T cell receptor beta chains from one sample in a study of blood T cell repertoires in COVID-19. Sequenced by immunoSEQ multiplex PCR; TCRdb stores in-frame clones only, minus some. The sample gives about 120,000 clones, 75% to 90% of which show up once; 4% to 5.5% is in the top ten. The source material was peripheral blood. These receptors were obtained from a man aged 35 to 55 with acute or convalescent COVID-19. Both conserved end residues are part of each CDR3. D genes are given only for firm matches. Only some rows state a clone size, as once, few, many or a class for expanded clones.

d_call j_call v_call clone_size cdr3_aa cdr3_nt
TRBD2 TRBJ2-3 TRBV9 NA CASSVRAGGSDTQYF TGTGCCAGCAGCGTAAGGGCGGGAGGTTCAGATACGCAGTATTTT
NA TRBJ2-7 TRBV12-5 NA CASGLVSEGSYEQYF TGTGCTAGTGGTTTGGTATCGGAGGGGTCCTACGAGCAGTACTTC
TRBD1 TRBJ1-2 TRBV10-3 NA CAISGQGDGGYTF TGTGCCATCAGTGGACAGGGGGATGGAGGCTACACCTTC
TRBD1 TRBJ2-1 TRBV7-6 NA CASSLLPNGQGTYNEQFF TGTGCCAGCAGCTTACTCCCCAATGGACAGGGAACCTACAATGAGCAGTTCTTC
TRBD2 TRBJ2-3 TRBV9 NA CASSVTAGAADTQYF TGTGCCAGCAGCGTAACAGCGGGAGCAGCAGATACGCAGTATTTT
TRBD2 TRBJ2-1 TRBV25-1 NA CATLGRASGISYNEQFF TGTGCCACGCTCGGCCGGGCTAGCGGTATCTCCTACAATGAGCAGTTCTTC
NA TRBJ1-2 TRBV9 NA CASSVDIGDGYGYTF TGTGCCAGCAGCGTAGATATAGGGGATGGGTATGGCTACACCTTC
NA TRBJ1-4 TRBV14 NA CASSQAREKLFF TGTGCCAGCAGCCAAGCTAGGGAAAAACTGTTTTTT
NA TRBJ2-1 TRBV3-1/TRBV3-2 NA CASSYHERANEQFF TGTGCCAGCAGCTACCACGAGAGGGCCAATGAGCAGTTCTTC
NA TRBJ2-6 TRBV30 once CAWSSLGLSGANVLTF TGTGCCTGGAGTTCCCTGGGACTCTCTGGGGCCAACGTCCTGACTTTC
NA TRBJ1-3 TRBV14 once CASSQVSGPGAGNTIYF TGTGCCAGCAGCCAAGTCTCAGGGCCAGGCGCCGGAAACACCATATATTTT
TRBD1 TRBJ1-1 TRBV30 NA CAWSARTGRLNTEAFF TGTGCCTGGAGTGCCCGGACAGGGCGGTTGAACACTGAAGCTTTCTTT
TRBD1 TRBJ1-5 TRBV7-9 NA CASSSQAGGGNQPQHF TGTGCCAGCAGCTCACAGGCAGGGGGCGGTAATCAGCCCCAGCATTTT
NA TRBJ1-2 TRBV10-3 NA CAISESGRDYGYTF TGTGCCATCAGTGAGTCTGGGCGGGACTATGGCTACACCTTC
NA TRBJ1-2 TRBV11-2 NA CASSLKTAYGYTF TGTGCCAGCAGCTTAAAGACAGCCTATGGCTACACCTTC
NA TRBJ1-1 TRBV18 NA CASSPSTGNTEAFF TGTGCCAGCTCACCCTCGACAGGGAACACTGAAGCTTTCTTT
TRBD1 TRBJ2-5 TRBV5-4 NA CASSSRQGTGETQYF TGTGCCAGCAGCTCCCGACAGGGGACGGGAGAGACCCAGTACTTC
TRBD2 TRBJ2-1 TRBV11-2 NA CASSSSGRAHEQFF TGTGCCAGCAGCTCAAGCGGGAGGGCACATGAGCAGTTCTTC
NA TRBJ2-2 TRBV12-3/TRBV12-4 NA CASSFDTGELFF TGTGCCAGCAGTTTCGACACCGGGGAGCTGTTTTTT
TRBD1 TRBJ1-2 TRBV6-5 once CAASPGGGYTF TGTGCCGCTTCCCCAGGGGGTGGCTACACCTTC
TRBD1 TRBJ1-2 TRBV12-3/TRBV12-4 few CASVHGTGVGYTF TGTGCCAGCGTTCACGGGACAGGGGTCGGCTACACCTTC
TRBD2 TRBJ2-1 TRBV5-1 NA CASSLASLAGSYNEQFF TGCGCCAGCAGCTTGGCCAGTCTAGCGGGGTCCTACAATGAGCAGTTCTTC
NA TRBJ1-6 TRBV5-1 NA CASSVGAGNSPLHF TGCGCCAGCAGCGTGGGGGCAGGGAATTCACCCCTCCACTTT
NA TRBJ2-3 TRBV7-3 NA CASSLGLSTDTQYF TGTGCCAGCAGCTTAGGACTTAGCACAGATACGCAGTATTTT
NA TRBJ1-2 TRBV11-2 NA CASSLRGTNYGYTF TGTGCCAGCAGCTTACGCGGAACTAACTATGGCTACACCTTC
NA TRBJ2-7 TRBV7-8 few CASSQVDYEQYF TGTGCCAGCAGCCAAGTAGACTACGAGCAGTACTTC
NA TRBJ1-6 TRBV27 NA CASSSEVLSGSSPLHF TGTGCCAGCAGTTCGGAGGTACTAAGTGGAAGTTCACCCCTCCACTTT
NA TRBJ1-3 TRBV18 once CASSATVPVSGNTIYF TGTGCCAGCTCAGCGACAGTGCCGGTCTCTGGAAACACCATATATTTT
TRBD1 TRBJ1-2 TRBV6-1 once CASSETGVLYGYTF TGTGCCAGCAGTGAAACAGGGGTCCTCTATGGCTACACCTTC
NA TRBJ2-1 TRBV7-9 NA CASSPGEYNEQFF TGTGCCAGCAGTCCGGGGGAATACAATGAGCAGTTCTTC
NA TRBJ1-1 TRBV9 NA CASSVDKVGRRSEAFF TGTGCCAGCAGCGTAGATAAAGTCGGCAGGCGTTCTGAAGCTTTCTTT
NA TRBJ1-1 TRBV4-1 few CASSQASGQGLGFAEAFF TGCGCCAGCAGCCAAGCATCTGGGCAGGGCCTCGGGTTCGCTGAAGCTTTCTTT
TRBD2 TRBJ2-7 TRBV5-1 few CASSHPGAGPYEQYF TGCGCCAGCAGTCACCCCGGAGCGGGACCCTACGAGCAGTACTTC
NA TRBJ2-7 TRBV6-5 NA CASWGDSSYEQYF TGTGCCAGCTGGGGGGATAGTTCCTACGAGCAGTACTTC
TRBD1 TRBJ1-3 TRBV5-1 NA CASSLGGTGGTGNTIYF TGCGCCAGCAGCTTGGGAGGGACAGGGGGAACTGGAAACACCATATATTTT
TRBD2 TRBJ2-7 TRBV18 NA CASSGSGGVNYEQYF TGTGCCAGCTCCGGGAGCGGGGGAGTTAATTACGAGCAGTACTTC
TRBD1 TRBJ1-3 TRBV6-5 NA CASSPGTGYGNTIYF TGTGCCAGCAGTCCCGGGACAGGGTACGGAAACACCATATATTTT
TRBD1 TRBJ1-4 TRBV27 NA CASSFTGGWANEKLFF TGTGCCAGCAGTTTCACAGGGGGGTGGGCTAATGAAAAACTGTTTTTT
NA TRBJ1-1 TRBV6-1 once CASSDRRGSTEAFF TGTGCCAGCAGTGATCGCCGGGGGAGCACTGAAGCTTTCTTT
TRBD1 TRBJ1-2 TRBV5-8 NA CASSFLGQVFTF TGTGCCAGCAGCTTCCTAGGACAGGTTTTCACCTTC
NA TRBJ2-7 TRBV11-2 NA CASRDELAPGLRAVNF TGTGCCAGCAGGGACGAACTAGCACCTGGGCTACGAGCAGTGAACTTC
NA TRBJ1-4 TRBV18 NA CASSPVRGEKLFF TGTGCCAGCTCACCTGTCCGGGGGGAAAAACTGTTTTTT
NA TRBJ1-1 TRBV27 once CASSPRERNTEAFF TGTGCCAGCAGTCCCAGGGAACGGAACACTGAAGCTTTCTTT
NA TRBJ2-5 TRBV5-1 NA CASSLEETQYF TGCGCCAGCAGCCTAGAAGAGACCCAGTACTTC
TRBD2 TRBJ2-1 TRBV3-1/TRBV3-2 NA CASSQDSSASGRYNEQFF TGTGCCAGCAGCCAAGATTCCTCTGCAAGCGGGAGATACAATGAGCAGTTCTTC
NA TRBJ2-7 TRBV5-1 NA CASSFGGNNHEQYF TGCGCCAGCAGCTTTGGCGGGAATAATCACGAGCAGTACTTC
NA TRBJ2-7 TRBV6-5 NA CASKVGEQNYEQYF TGTGCCAGCAAAGTGGGAGAACAGAACTACGAGCAGTACTTC
TRBD1 TRBJ1-4 TRBV30 NA CAWSARQGSEKLFF TGTGCCTGGAGTGCCCGACAGGGGAGTGAAAAACTGTTTTTT
NA TRBJ2-5 TRBV2 NA CASSYSEETQYF TGTGCCAGCAGCTACAGTGAAGAGACCCAGTACTTC
TRBD2 TRBJ2-1 TRBV6-5 NA CASTGGGSGYNEQFF TGTGCCAGCACAGGCGGGGGGTCGGGATACAATGAGCAGTTCTTC
NA TRBJ2-7 TRBV19 NA CASSQQTGLGEQYF TGTGCCAGTAGCCAGCAGACTGGTCTGGGTGAGCAGTACTTC
NA TRBJ1-2 TRBV24-1 NA CATSGPAANYGYTF TGTGCCACCAGTGGGCCTGCAGCTAACTATGGCTACACCTTC
TRBD1 TRBJ2-7 TRBV5-8 NA CASSPSRDRGAYEQYF TGTGCCAGCAGCCCGTCCCGGGACAGGGGGGCCTACGAGCAGTACTTC
NA TRBJ1-1 TRBV21-1 few CASSKALGQPNTEAFF TGTGCCAGCAGCAAAGCGCTAGGACAGCCGAACACTGAAGCTTTCTTT
NA TRBJ2-1 TRBV11-3 NA CASSSHTNEQFF TGTGCCAGCAGCTCGCACACCAATGAGCAGTTCTTC
NA TRBJ1-2 TRBV6-2/TRBV6-3 NA CASSPGSSIYGYTF TGTGCCAGCAGCCCCGGGTCTTCAATTTATGGCTACACCTTC
TRBD2 TRBJ2-7 TRBV12-5 NA CASGLTSGDYEQYF TGTGCTAGTGGTTTGACTAGCGGGGATTACGAGCAGTACTTC
NA TRBJ1-6 TRBV2 NA CASSEQTNNSPLHF TGTGCCAGCAGTGAACAGACTAATAATTCACCCCTCCACTTT
NA TRBJ1-5 TRBV16 NA CASSQDQYSPQHF TGTGCCAGCAGCCAAGATCAGTATTCGCCCCAGCATTTT